Sequencing of this T cell receptor (beta chain) was carried out in a study of blood T cell repertoires in COVID-19. Across the whole study: The United States, Italy and Spain were the sources of the acute and convalescent COVID-19 samples. The cDNA or gDNA used as material had been derived from T cells, B-cell-depleted T cells, or PBMCs.

Generated by immunoSEQ multiplex PCR, the TCRdb table keeps only in-frame clones and is missing some. Of 220,000 or so clones listed, around 90% were seen once; the top ten hold roughly 16%. Trimming took 3 bases from V and 0 from J, leaving 3 bases between them. Germline V gene sequence: CDR1 SGHDN, CDR2 FVKESK. The CDR3 is 12 residues long. Exposed enrollees had met someone with a PCR-confirmed or clinician-diagnosed COVID-19 case at some point within the 2 weeks before study entry. This clone was found once. This same CDR3 is encoded by further DNA sequences in the sample. The origin of this receptor is a man aged 30-40 years who had been exposed to COVID-19. Input material: PBMCs or T cells enriched from blood (not recorded which). V is TRBV14 and J is TRBJ2-7; D ambiguous. Written as DNA, the CDR3 is TGTGCCAGCAGCCATAGCTCCTACGAGCAGTACTTC. Translating gives CASSHSSYEQYF. The variable domain in full, completed from reference TRBV14 and TRBJ2-7, reads EAGVTQFPSHSVIEKGQTVTLRCDPISGHDNLYWYRRVMGKEIKFLLHFVKESKQDESGMPNNRFLAERTGGTYSTLKVQPAELEDSGVYFCASSHSSYEQYFGPGTRLTVT.